This T cell receptor (beta chain) is drawn from a study of T cell responses to AZD1222 COVID-19 vaccine. Libraries were prepared by immunoSEQ multiplex PCR; TCRdb keeps only in-frame clonotypes and omits some of them. The repertoire holds 80,000 to 100,000 clones, with about 91% as singletons. On this clone: Antigen unknown.

Study findings and constraints: White British ancestry dominated among donors, who included more females, and clonal diversity was possibly underestimated. Among spike-specific TCRs, nearly half reportedly target unmutated variant regions. Spike-spanning, vaccine-associated CD4 TCRs were dominant at 160-218 and 743-854.

The receptor was derived from an adult in good health. The sample in question was peripheral blood, obtained on day 0 of MenACWY control vaccination.

The CDR3 spells CASSLADSPLHF. CDR3 coding DNA: TGTGCCAGCAGCTTAGCTGATTCACCCCTCCACTTT. This sequence joins TRBV7-8 and TRBJ1-6, with D unresolved. Germline CDR1 and CDR2: SGHVS and FQNEAQ. CDR3 size: 12 residues. V lost 0 bases and J lost 8, with 2 bases in between.